The text below deals with one TCR beta chain. V was pared by 5 bases and J by 2 bases, with 8 bases of the junction left unmatched. Germline values: CDR1 LNHDA, CDR2 SQIVND (reference sequence). The CDR3 length is 15 residues. The data stem from a study of blood T cell repertoires in COVID-19. In the study overall: COVID-19 samples collected from the United States, Italy and Spain covered acute and convalescent phases. Sample material is recorded as cDNA or gDNA derived from T cells, B-cell-depleted T cells, or PBMCs.

Original processing notes: How many nucleated cells were present was estimated from reference gene primer amplification. Produced via immunoSEQ multiplex PCR; TCRdb's table is partial and in-frame only. That table supplies the V and J calls and clone size; D and trimming were determined from the DNA. The data contain approximately 240,000 clones, approximately 86% of them singletons. Sequencing used peripheral blood. J is TRBJ1-2 and V is TRBV19; the match to TRBD1 covers 7 bases. The receptor was isolated from a woman aged 30 to 39 who had recovered from COVID-19. The CDR3 DNA reads TGTGCCAGTAGTCGAGGACAGGCGATGAACTATGGCTACACCTTC. This translates into CASSRGQAMNYGYTF.